This T cell receptor (beta chain) was recorded in a study of blood T cell repertoires in COVID-19. Across the whole study: Nucleic acid was either cDNA or gDNA, and it came from T cells, B-cell-depleted T cells, or PBMCs.

CDR1 KGHSH and CDR2 LQKENI come from the germline V gene. This CDR3 comprises 15 residues. V trimming: 6 bases; J trimming: 4 bases; junction bases outside the gene matches: 9. Produced via immunoSEQ multiplex PCR; TCRdb's table is partial and in-frame only. The data show fewer than 60,000 clones, with about 81% seen just once and about 30% held by the top ten. This chain connects TRBV18 to TRBJ2-7, with 10 bases that match TRBD1. The sample taken for sequencing was peripheral blood. This TCR derives from a man aged 60 to 75 with COVID-19, enrolled during active disease. The CDR3 here is CASSPVTGGPYEQYF. The CDR3 DNA sequence: TGTGCCAGCTCCCCTGTGACAGGGGGCCCTTACGAGCAGTACTTC.